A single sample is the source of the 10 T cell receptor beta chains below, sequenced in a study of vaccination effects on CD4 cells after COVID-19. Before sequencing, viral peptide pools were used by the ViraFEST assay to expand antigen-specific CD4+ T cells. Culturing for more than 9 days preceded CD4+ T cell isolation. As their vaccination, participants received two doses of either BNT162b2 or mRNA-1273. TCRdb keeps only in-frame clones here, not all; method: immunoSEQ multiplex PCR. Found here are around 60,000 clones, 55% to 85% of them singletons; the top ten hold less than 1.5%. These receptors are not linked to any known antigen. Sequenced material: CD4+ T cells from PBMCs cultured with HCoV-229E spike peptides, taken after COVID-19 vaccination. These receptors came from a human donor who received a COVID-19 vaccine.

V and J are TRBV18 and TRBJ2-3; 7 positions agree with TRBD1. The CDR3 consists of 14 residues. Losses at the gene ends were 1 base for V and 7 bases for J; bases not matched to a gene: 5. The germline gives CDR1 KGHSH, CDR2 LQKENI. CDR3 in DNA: TGTGCCAGCTCACCACTACAGGGGCACAATACGCAGTATTTT. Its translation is CASSPLQGHNTQYF.

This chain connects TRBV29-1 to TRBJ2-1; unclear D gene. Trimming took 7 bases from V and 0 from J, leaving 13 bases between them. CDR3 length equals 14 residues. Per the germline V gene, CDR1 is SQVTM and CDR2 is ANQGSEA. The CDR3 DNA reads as TGCAGCGGAAATCGGTATCCCTCCTACAATGAGCAGTTCTTC. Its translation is CSGNRYPSYNEQFF.

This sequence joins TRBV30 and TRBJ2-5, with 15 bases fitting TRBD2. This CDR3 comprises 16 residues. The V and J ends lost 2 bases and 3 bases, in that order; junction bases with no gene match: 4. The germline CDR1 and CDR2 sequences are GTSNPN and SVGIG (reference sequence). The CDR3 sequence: CAWSPGTSGGKETQYF. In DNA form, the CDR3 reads TGTGCCTGGAGTCCCGGGACTAGCGGGGGGAAAGAGACCCAGTACTTC. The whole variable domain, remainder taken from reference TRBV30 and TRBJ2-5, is SQTIHQWPATLVQPVGSPLSLECTVEGTSNPNLYWYRQAAGRGLQLLFYSVGIGQISSEVPQNLSASRPQDRQFILSSKKLLLSDSGFYLCAWSPGTSGGKETQYFGPGTRLLVL.

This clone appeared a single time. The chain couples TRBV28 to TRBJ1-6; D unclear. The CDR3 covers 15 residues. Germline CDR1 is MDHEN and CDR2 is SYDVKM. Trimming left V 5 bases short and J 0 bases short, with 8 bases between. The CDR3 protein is CASSSYPSYNSPLHF. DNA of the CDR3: TGTGCCAGCAGTAGTTACCCCTCCTATAATTCACCCCTCCACTTT.

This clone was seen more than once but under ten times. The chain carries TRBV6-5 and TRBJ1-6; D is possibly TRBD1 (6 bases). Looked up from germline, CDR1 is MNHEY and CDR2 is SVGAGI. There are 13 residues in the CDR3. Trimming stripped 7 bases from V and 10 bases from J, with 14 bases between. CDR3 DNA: TGTGCCAGCACCGGGCAGACAGGATCACCCCTCCACTTT. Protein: CASTGQTGSPLHF.

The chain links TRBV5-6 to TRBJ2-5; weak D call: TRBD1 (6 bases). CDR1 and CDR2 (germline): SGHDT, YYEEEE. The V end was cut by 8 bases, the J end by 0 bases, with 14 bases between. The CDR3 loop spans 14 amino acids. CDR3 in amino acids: CASHRDTHQETQYF. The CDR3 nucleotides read TGTGCCAGTCACCGGGACACCCACCAAGAGACCCAGTACTTC.

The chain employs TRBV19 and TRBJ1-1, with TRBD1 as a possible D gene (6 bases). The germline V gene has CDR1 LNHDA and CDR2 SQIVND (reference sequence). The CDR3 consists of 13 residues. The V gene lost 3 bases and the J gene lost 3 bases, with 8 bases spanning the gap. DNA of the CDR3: TGTGCCAGTAGTATTAAGGGGGACACTGAAGCTTTCTTT. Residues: CASSIKGDTEAFF.

The CDR3 DNA follows: TGTGCCAGCAGTGAATTGACAGTTGATGAAAAACTGTTTTTT. Its translation is CASSELTVDEKLFF. The V call is TRBV2, the J call TRBJ1-4; possibly TRBD1 for D (5 bases). V shed 2 bases and J shed 6 bases, with 10 bases lying between them. The CDR3 has 14 amino acids. CDR1 is SNHLY and CDR2 is FYNNEI in the germline V gene.

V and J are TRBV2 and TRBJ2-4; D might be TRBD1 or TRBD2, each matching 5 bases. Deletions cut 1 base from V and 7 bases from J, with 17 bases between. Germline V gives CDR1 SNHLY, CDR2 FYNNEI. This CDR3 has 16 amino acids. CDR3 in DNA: TGTGCCAGCAGTGAAGTCCGGGACCTATTTGATAACATTCAGTACTTC. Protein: CASSEVRDLFDNIQYF.

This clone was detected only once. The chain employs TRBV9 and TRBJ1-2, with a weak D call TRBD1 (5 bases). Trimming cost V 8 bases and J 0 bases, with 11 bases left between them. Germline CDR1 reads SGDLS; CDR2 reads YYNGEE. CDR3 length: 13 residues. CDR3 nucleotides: TGTGCCAGTTGGGGACCCGCTAACTATGGCTACACCTTC. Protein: CASWGPANYGYTF.